Shown below are 17 T cell receptor beta chains from a single sample sequenced in a study of blood T cell repertoires in COVID-19. Libraries were prepared by immunoSEQ multiplex PCR; TCRdb keeps only in-frame clonotypes and omits some of them. The sample lists around 250,000 clones, about 91% occurring once. The sequenced sample consisted of PBMCs or T cells enriched from blood (not recorded which). All receptors come from a woman aged 40 to 49 with acute COVID-19.

This rearrangement joins TRBV11-2 to TRBJ1-1, with D hard to call. The CDR3 has 15 residues. V gave up 1 base and J gave up 0 bases, with 9 bases separating them. The germline V gene encodes CDR1 SGHAT and CDR2 FQNNGV. The CDR3 nucleotides read TGTGCCAGCAGCTTAGCCGGGGTGCTGAACACTGAAGCTTTCTTT. The encoded protein is CASSLAGVLNTEAFF.

The chain has TRBV5-1 and TRBJ2-1; 9 bases align to TRBD2. The germline V gene encodes CDR1 SGHRS and CDR2 YFSETQ. V lost 4 bases to trimming and J lost 3 bases; unmatched junction nucleotides: 8. This CDR3 is 16 amino acids long. CDR3 residues: CASSTPGTSNYNEQFF. CDR3 DNA sequence: TGCGCCAGCAGCACCCCCGGGACTAGCAACTACAATGAGCAGTTCTTC. Complete variable domain (other parts from reference TRBV5-1 and TRBJ2-1): KAGVTQTPRYLIKTRGQQVTLSCSPISGHRSVSWYQQTPGQGLQFLFEYFSETQRNKGNFPGRFSGRQFSNSRSEMNVSTLELGDSALYLCASSTPGTSNYNEQFFGPGTRLTVL.

This chain links TRBV7-8 with TRBJ2-3; D is perhaps TRBD1 or TRBD2 (7 bases each). Germline CDR1 and CDR2: SGHVS and FQNEAQ. V was clipped by 5 bases and J by 2 bases, with 17 bases between them. CDR3 length equals 16 residues. This chain's CDR3 is CASSRGGGGLTDTQYF. In DNA, the CDR3 is TGTGCCAGCAGCAGAGGGGGCGGGGGACTCACAGATACGCAGTATTTT.

The J gene is TRBJ2-6, the V gene TRBV10-1, with D possibly matching TRBD1 (6 bases). Germline V CDR1 and CDR2: WNHNN, SYGVQD (reference sequence). V shed 0 bases and J shed 2 bases, with 17 bases lying between them. This CDR3 has 19 amino acids. CDR3 DNA: TGCGCCAGCAGTGAGTCGTTACAGGGATGGGTGACTGGGGCCAACGTCCTGACTTTC. Its translation: CASSESLQGWVTGANVLTF.

The CDR3 region has the DNA TGCGCCAGCAGTACAAATCTTAGACAGGGGGCGTATGGCTACACCTTC. This translates into CASSTNLRQGAYGYTF. The chain recombines TRBV10-2 with TRBJ1-2; the match to TRBD1 covers 10 bases. V dropped 5 bases and J dropped 5; count of bases not matched to a gene: 11. Germline V gene lookup returns CDR1 WSHSY and CDR2 SAAADI. The CDR3 is 16 amino acids.

The chain carries TRBV6-5 and TRBJ2-7; no reliable D call. CDR1 and CDR2 from the germline V gene are MNHEY and SVGAGI. This CDR3 is 13 amino acids long. V lost 5 bases and J lost 6, with 14 bases in between. The CDR3 nucleotides read TGTGCCAGCAGTCAAACAATGGTCAGCGAGCAGTACTTC. Amino acid sequence: CASSQTMVSEQYF.

The chain combines TRBV28 with TRBJ1-2; TRBD1 is a possible D gene (5 bases). The germline V gene encodes CDR1 MDHEN and CDR2 SYDVKM. V was pared by 2 bases and J by 4 bases, with 11 bases between. CDR3 size: 14 residues. The CDR3 loop is CASSLSRTFYGYTF. Here the CDR3 DNA reads TGTGCCAGCAGTTTAAGTAGGACATTCTATGGCTACACCTTC.

The genes are TRBV28 and TRBJ1-6; D is undetermined. The V gene's germline CDR1 is MDHEN and CDR2 SYDVKM. This CDR3 has 14 residues. Trimming took 7 bases from V and 0 from J, leaving 7 bases between them. CDR3 loop: CASTLSSYNSPLHF. The CDR3 DNA reads TGTGCCAGCACCTTGAGCTCCTATAATTCACCCCTCCACTTT.

V gene TRBV5-5 combines with J gene TRBJ2-7; a possible D gene is TRBD2 (6 bases). This CDR3 region has 14 residues. Trimming pared 2 bases from V and 1 base from J, leaving 10 bases between. Germline CDR1 reads SGHKS; CDR2 reads YYEKEE (reference sequence). CDR3 in DNA: TGTGCCAGCAGCTTCCCTAGCGTATCCTACGAGCAGTACGTC. This codes for CASSFPSVSYEQYV.

V is TRBV28 and J is TRBJ2-7; 9 bases fit TRBD1. The V gene's germline CDR1 is MDHEN and CDR2 SYDVKM. This CDR3 spans 14 amino acids. V was clipped by 6 bases and J by 1 base; unmatched bases: 4. CDR3 in amino acids: CASRTTGGSYEQYF. The CDR3 DNA reads as TGTGCCAGCAGAACGACAGGGGGGTCCTACGAGCAGTACTTC.

The chain carries TRBV24-1 and TRBJ1-3; the D gene is possibly TRBD1 (5 bases). The germline CDR1 and CDR2 sequences are KGHDR and SFDVKD. The V gene lost 5 bases and the J gene lost 9 bases, with 25 bases spanning the gap. This CDR3 has 17 amino acids. CDR3: CATSVHYRPEKCCTIYF. As DNA, the CDR3 is TGTGCCACCAGTGTTCACTACAGGCCCGAGAAGTGTTGCACCATATATTTT.

This chain connects TRBV7-2 to TRBJ1-1; the D gene is possibly TRBD1 (6 bases). This CDR3 has 15 amino acids. Germline CDR1 SGHTA, CDR2 FQGNSA. The V gene lost 1 base and the J gene lost 4 bases, with 13 bases spanning the gap. The CDR3 DNA sequence: TGTGCCAGCAGCTTAGGGGGGGGCTCAAGCACTGAAGCTTTCTTT. Translation gives CASSLGGGSSTEAFF.

This chain links TRBV24-1 with TRBJ1-3, with D maybe TRBD1 (5 bases). With 3 bases removed from V and 1 base from J, the gap between germline ends came to 12 bases. This CDR3 comprises 16 residues. CDR1 and CDR2 from the germline V gene are KGHDR and SFDVKD. The CDR3: CATSDPRAGSGNTIYF. The CDR3 DNA reads as TGTGCCACCAGTGATCCCAGGGCGGGATCTGGAAACACCATATATTTT.

The V and J genes are TRBV9 and TRBJ1-2; TRBD1 agrees at 9 bases. The V and J ends lost 3 bases and 5 bases, in that order; junction bases with no gene match: 5. The CDR3 has 14 amino acids. Germline V lookup: CDR1 SGDLS, CDR2 YYNGEE. CDR3 nucleotides: TGTGCCAGCAGCGAGGGGACAGGGCAGTATGGCTACACCTTC. The encoded protein is CASSEGTGQYGYTF. Full variable domain (outside the CDR3, taken from reference TRBV9 and TRBJ1-2): DSGVTQTPKHLITATGQRVTLRCSPRSGDLSVYWYQQSLDQGLQFLIQYYNGEERAKGNILERFSAQQFPDLHSELNLSSLELGDSALYFCASSEGTGQYGYTFGSGTRLTVV.

This chain joins TRBV5-1 and TRBJ1-4; 9 nucleotides line up with TRBD1. CDR3 length: 15 amino acids. From germline, CDR1 is SGHRS and CDR2 YFSETQ. J lost 7 bases, V lost 3 bases, and 7 bases had no gene match. CDR3 in DNA: TGCGCCAGCAGCTCCGAGACAGGGGGAAGTGAAAAACTGTTTTTT. It is translated as CASSSETGGSEKLFF.

The rearrangement links TRBV5-5 to TRBJ2-7, with a weak D call TRBD2 (6 bases). CDR1 is SGHKS, CDR2 YYEKEE, per germline (reference sequence). The CDR3 sequence is 13 residues long. V was pared by 2 bases and J by 7 bases, with 13 bases between. The DNA for the CDR3 is TGTGCCAGCAGCTTCCAGGACTACGATGAGCAGTACTTC. It translates to CASSFQDYDEQYF.

The chain carries TRBV18 and TRBJ2-7, with D maybe TRBD1 (6 bases). V lost 3 bases and J 6 bases, leaving 21 bases between the germline ends. In germline, CDR1 is KGHSH, CDR2 LQKENI. The CDR3 totals 16 residues. Here the CDR3 reads CASSPYSPGEIGEQYV. The CDR3 nucleotides read TGTGCCAGCTCACCGTATAGCCCAGGGGAAATCGGCGAGCAGTACGTC.